This T cell receptor (beta chain) was profiled in a study of cytomegalovirus exposure and HLA in healthy donors. Study information: A preliminary data release comprised 70 million to 95 million unique TCRs obtained from HLA-typed donors.

Whole-study findings and limits: Prediction of most subjects' HLA-A and HLA-B alleles by TCR beta sequences was reportedly accurate.

This clone was recorded only once. The antigen remains unidentified. Primers included in the PCR were 60 Vbeta and 13 Jbeta primers. Only in-frame clones appear in the TCRdb table, and some are missing; sequencing was by immunoSEQ multiplex PCR. The table has 95,000 to 110,000 clones, approximately 76% seen once. This CDR3 region has 15 residues. Per the germline V gene, CDR1 is MNHNY and CDR2 is SVGAGI (reference sequence). The V and J ends lost 6 bases and 8 bases respectively, with 17 bases between them. The source material was PBMCs. The chain has TRBV6-6 and TRBJ1-6, with D possibly matching TRBD1 (6 bases). The TCR was taken from a man between 18 and 29 years old in good health and CMV-seronegative. In nucleotides, the CDR3 is TGTGCCAGCAGCCCGCCAGGGGTGATGGATTCACCCCTCCACTTT. This encodes CASSPPGVMDSPLHF.